One sample yielded the 29 T cell receptor beta chains listed below, sequenced in a study of cytomegalovirus exposure and HLA in healthy donors. In the PCR, 60 Vbeta and 13 Jbeta primers were used. Clones were read by immunoSEQ multiplex PCR, and TCRdb kept only the in-frame ones, dropping some. The data show about 110,000 clones, about four fifths seen once. Source material: PBMCs. The receptor set was obtained from a woman aged 30 to 39 in good health and CMV-seronegative.

The CDR3 protein is CASSPRVEQATYGYTF. The CDR3 DNA sequence: TGTGCCAGCTCACCACGGGTTGAGCAGGCAACTTATGGCTACACCTTC. V usage is TRBV18 and J usage is TRBJ1-2; D unclear. V was shortened by 1 base and J by 5 bases, with 17 bases between the two germline ends. CDR3 length: 16 amino acids. The germline gives CDR1 KGHSH, CDR2 LQKENI.

This chain links TRBV5-1 with TRBJ2-2, with 13 bases that match TRBD2. Germline V CDR1 and CDR2: SGHRS, YFSETQ. The CDR3 extends over 16 amino acids. J was trimmed by 6 bases and V by 3 bases; bases with no gene match: 5. CDR3 DNA: TGCGCCAGCAGCTACGGACTAGCGGGAGTTGCCGGGGAGCTGTTTTTT. Its protein product is CASSYGLAGVAGELFF. The whole variable domain, filled in from reference TRBV5-1 and TRBJ2-2, reads KAGVTQTPRYLIKTRGQQVTLSCSPISGHRSVSWYQQTPGQGLQFLFEYFSETQRNKGNFPGRFSGRQFSNSRSEMNVSTLELGDSALYLCASSYGLAGVAGELFFGEGSRLTVL.

On this clone itself: At one of its ends the junction is not consistent with the germline gene, which may arise from a read error. The V and J genes are TRBV7-9 and TRBJ1-2; 9 nucleotides agree with TRBD1. The CDR3 extends over 14 amino acids. CDR1 SEHNR and CDR2 FQNEAQ come from the germline V gene (reference sequence). The CDR3 nucleotides read TGTTCCAGCAGCGAACTACAGGGGGCAGGTGGCTACACCTTC. It yields the protein CSSSELQGAGGYTF.

J is TRBJ1-3 and V is TRBV7-9; D is undetermined. Trimming shortened V by 5 bases and J by 4 bases, and 21 bases separated the two germline ends. The CDR3 has 17 amino acids. Germline values: CDR1 SEHNR, CDR2 FQNEAQ (reference sequence). CDR3 loop: CASSPGAGSLRGNTIYF. The CDR3, as DNA: TGTGCCAGCAGCCCCGGTGCCGGGAGCCTTCGCGGAAACACCATATATTTT.

V gene TRBV7-8 combines with J gene TRBJ1-5; possibly TRBD1 for D (6 bases). V shed 5 bases and J shed 4 bases, with 12 bases lying between them. Germline values: CDR1 SGHVS, CDR2 FQNEAQ. The CDR3 contains 14 residues. CDR3: CASSPGTKNQPQHF. The CDR3 DNA is TGTGCCAGCAGCCCAGGGACAAAAAATCAGCCCCAGCATTTT.

J is TRBJ1-2 and V is TRBV30, with a possible D match to TRBD1 (5 bases). CDR1 and CDR2 (germline): GTSNPN, SVGIG (reference sequence). Trimming cost V 1 base and J 4 bases, with 10 bases left between them. This CDR3 region has 13 residues. The CDR3 sequence is CAWSAGTSYGYTF. The DNA for the CDR3 is TGTGCCTGGAGTGCCGGGACTAGCTATGGCTACACCTTC.

V is TRBV30 and J is TRBJ1-1, with 7 bases lining up with TRBD1. Germline V gene lookup returns CDR1 GTSNPN and CDR2 SVGIG (reference sequence). V lost 2 bases, J lost 5 bases, and 5 bases stayed unmatched. This CDR3 is built from 13 residues. The CDR3 DNA is TGTGCCTGGAGTTTTACAGGGGTGACTGAAGCTTTCTTT. It codes for CAWSFTGVTEAFF.

V usage is TRBV30 and J usage is TRBJ2-1; D unclear. The CDR3 extends over 16 amino acids. V lost 2 bases and J lost 0, with 14 bases in between. The V gene's germline CDR1 is GTSNPN and CDR2 SVGIG (reference sequence). The CDR3 bases are TGTGCCTGGAGTCAAAAACCCCTCAGCTCCTACAATGAGCAGTTCTTC. Translation: CAWSQKPLSSYNEQFF.

The chain uses TRBV5-1 and TRBJ2-3, with 9 nucleotides matching TRBD2. J was trimmed by 1 base and V by 4 bases; bases with no gene match: 4. Per the germline V gene, CDR1 is SGHRS and CDR2 is YFSETQ. CDR3 length equals 15 residues. This CDR3 is CASSPRTSGTDTQYF. CDR3 DNA: TGCGCCAGCAGCCCTAGGACTAGCGGCACAGATACGCAGTATTTT.

The V call is TRBV10-3, the J call TRBJ2-7; perhaps TRBD1 as D (6 bases). Germline CDR1 and CDR2: ENHRY and SYGVKD. The CDR3 contains 13 residues. Trimming pared 10 bases from V and 4 bases from J, leaving 17 bases between. DNA for the CDR3: TGTGCCAGAAGCCCGGGACAACCTTACGAGCAGTACTTC. Protein product: CARSPGQPYEQYF.

This clone has just a few counts. The rearrangement uses TRBV7-2 and TRBJ2-3; 11 bases agree with TRBD2. The CDR3 length is 16 residues. Unmatched junction bases numbered 5, after V lost 4 bases and J lost 2 bases. Germline values: CDR1 SGHTA, CDR2 FQGNSA. CDR3 protein: CASSSTSGKTTDTQYF. CDR3 nucleotides: TGTGCCAGCAGCTCGACTAGCGGGAAGACCACAGATACGCAGTATTTT.

The chain links TRBV29-1 to TRBJ1-1; 8 bases are a match to TRBD1. This CDR3 has 15 residues. Losses at the gene ends were 7 bases for V and 0 bases for J; bases not matched to a gene: 10. Germline CDR1 and CDR2: SQVTM and ANQGSEA. In DNA, the CDR3 is TGCAGCGCCCACAGGGGGGGAGGAGTGAACACTGAAGCTTTCTTT. Amino acid sequence: CSAHRGGGVNTEAFF.

This sequence joins TRBV27 and TRBJ1-5, with D maybe TRBD1 (5 bases). Germline lookup yields CDR1 MNHEY and CDR2 SMNVEV (reference sequence). There are 13 residues in the CDR3. The V and J ends lost 7 bases and 5 bases respectively, with 12 bases between them. The CDR3 region is CASKEGGDQPQHF. The CDR3 nucleotides are TGTGCCAGCAAAGAGGGAGGGGATCAGCCCCAGCATTTT.

The gene calls are TRBV29-1 and TRBJ2-1; 8 nucleotides match TRBD1. Germline CDR1 is SQVTM and CDR2 is ANQGSEA. The CDR3 covers 14 residues. V dropped 5 bases and J dropped 4; count of bases not matched to a gene: 7. CDR3 nucleotides: TGCAGCGTTATCCCGGGGGACAGGTACAATGAGCAGTTCTTC. It is translated as CSVIPGDRYNEQFF.

V usage is TRBV28 and J usage is TRBJ1-1; 9 bases align to TRBD1. V dropped 3 bases and J dropped 1; count of bases not matched to a gene: 18. The CDR3 has 20 residues. Germline values: CDR1 MDHEN, CDR2 SYDVKM. DNA for the CDR3: TGTGCCAGCAGTTTCTTCGGACCCCGTAATGACAGGGGGGAGAACACTGAAGCTTTCTTT. It yields the protein CASSFFGPRNDRGENTEAFF.

Turning to this clone: The junction departs from the called germline gene at one end, perhaps through a read error. The chain employs TRBV7-7 and TRBJ2-7, with 7 bases matching TRBD2. The CDR3 length is 13 residues. Germline V gene data show CDR1 as SSHAT and CDR2 as FNYEAQ (reference sequence). CDR3 nucleotides: TGTGCTAGCAGTCCCCAGACGGGAGGCGAGCAGTACTTC. This translates into CASSPQTGGEQYF.

J is TRBJ1-1 and V is TRBV27, with a weak D call TRBD1 (5 bases). The germline CDR1 and CDR2 sequences are MNHEY and SMNVEV (reference sequence). V gave up 6 bases and J gave up 0 bases, with 20 bases separating them. This CDR3 spans 17 amino acids. CDR3 in amino acids: CASSPIGAAGVNTEAFF. The CDR3 DNA follows: TGTGCCAGCAGCCCAATAGGTGCGGCGGGGGTGAACACTGAAGCTTTCTTT.

The rearrangement joins TRBV27 to TRBJ2-5; 8 nucleotides align to TRBD2. V shed 1 base and J 4 bases; nucleotides not matched to a gene: 2. Germline V CDR1 and CDR2: MNHEY, SMNVEV (reference sequence). CDR3 size: 14 residues. This CDR3 is CASSLLAGGETQYF. In DNA, the CDR3 is TGTGCCAGCAGTTTATTGGCGGGAGGAGAGACCCAGTACTTC.

The CDR3 nucleotides are TGCGCCAGCAGCCAAGATCGGAGCGGGAGTGGCACAGATACGCAGTATTTT. Translation: CASSQDRSGSGTDTQYF. This chain links TRBV4-3 with TRBJ2-3, with TRBD2 matching 8 bases. There are 17 residues in the CDR3. Trimming removed 0 bases from V and 1 base from J; junction bases left unmatched: 6. Per germline, CDR1 LGHNA and CDR2 YSLEER.

This chain links TRBV7-8 with TRBJ1-6, with D perhaps TRBD1 (5 bases). Per germline, CDR1 SGHVS and CDR2 FQNEAQ. V lost 1 base and J lost 2, with 9 bases in between. The CDR3 has 16 residues. The CDR3 sequence is CASSLVVRAYNSPLHF. In nucleotides, the CDR3 is TGTGCCAGCAGCTTAGTGGTCAGGGCCTATAATTCACCCCTCCACTTT. Full variable domain (remainder filled in from reference TRBV7-8 and TRBJ1-6): GAGVSQSPRYKVAKRGQDVALRCDPISGHVSLFWYQQALGQGPEFLTYFQNEAQLDKSGLPSDRFFAERPEGSVSTLKIQRTQQEDSAVYLCASSLVVRAYNSPLHFGNGTRLTVT.

This sequence joins TRBV5-4 and TRBJ2-1; 14 bases align to TRBD2. J gave up 0 bases and V 3 bases, and 2 bases lay outside the gene matches. Germline V lookup: CDR1 SGHNT, CDR2 YYREEE (reference sequence). The CDR3 extends over 17 amino acids. The CDR3 loop is CASSSGTSGSSYNEQFF. The CDR3 region has the DNA TGTGCCAGCAGCTCGGGGACTAGCGGGAGCTCCTACAATGAGCAGTTCTTC.

The rearrangement links TRBV6-1 to TRBJ2-1; TRBD2 agrees at 13 bases. V lost 8 bases and J lost 6; bases outside the gene matches: 7. This CDR3 region has 15 residues. Germline lookup yields CDR1 MNHNS and CDR2 SASEGT. The CDR3 here is CASGILAGGPNEQFF. For the CDR3, the DNA is TGTGCCAGCGGCATACTAGCGGGAGGGCCCAATGAGCAGTTCTTC.

The V and J genes are TRBV15 and TRBJ2-3; D is perhaps TRBD1 (5 bases). The length of the CDR3 is 14 residues. V lost 1 base, J lost 3 bases, and 8 bases lay in between. Looked up from germline, CDR1 is LNHNV and CDR2 is YYDKDF (reference sequence). The CDR3 reads CATSRVRVTDTQYF. For the CDR3, the DNA is TGTGCCACCAGCAGAGTCAGGGTTACAGATACGCAGTATTTT.

This chain connects TRBV27 to TRBJ2-7; the match to TRBD1 covers 10 bases. Unmatched junction bases numbered 10, after V lost 7 bases and J lost 4 bases. CDR3 size: 15 residues. Germline assignment: CDR1 MNHEY and CDR2 SMNVEV (reference sequence). The CDR3: CASIGGTGDFYEQYF. The CDR3 DNA follows: TGTGCCAGCATTGGGGGGACAGGGGATTTTTACGAGCAGTACTTC.

The V call is TRBV10-1, the J call TRBJ2-7; weak D call: TRBD1 (5 bases). The V end was cut by 3 bases, the J end by 9 bases, with 12 bases between. CDR3 length: 12 amino acids. CDR1 is WNHNN and CDR2 is SYGVQD in the germline V gene (reference sequence). The CDR3 protein is CASSEGARGQYF. DNA for the CDR3: TGCGCCAGCAGTGAAGGGGCGCGTGGGCAGTACTTC.

This rearrangement joins TRBV2 to TRBJ2-1; perhaps TRBD2 as D (5 bases). V gave up 4 bases and J gave up 7 bases, with 14 bases separating them. The CDR3 is 14 amino acids. The germline CDR1 and CDR2 sequences are SNHLY and FYNNEI. Here the CDR3 DNA reads TGTGCCAGCAGTGTTAGGGATAGCGAGAATGAGCAGTTCTTC. Protein: CASSVRDSENEQFF.

This clone was seen once. The V and J genes are TRBV7-9 and TRBJ2-1; TRBD2 matches 8 bases. The trim removed 4 bases at V and 9 bases at J, leaving 11 bases unmatched. The CDR3 has 15 residues. Germline CDR1 and CDR2: SEHNR and FQNEAQ (reference sequence). The CDR3 coding sequence is TGTGCCAGCAGCTCATCGGGTAGCGGGATGTTTGAGCAGTTCTTC. This translates into CASSSSGSGMFEQFF.

This chain links TRBV28 with TRBJ1-5, with D unresolved. Germline V gene lookup returns CDR1 MDHEN and CDR2 SYDVKM. Trimming left V 7 bases short and J 2 bases short, with 6 bases between. This CDR3 has 12 amino acids. The CDR3 sequence is CASNYGNQPQHF. CDR3 bases: TGTGCCAGCAACTATGGCAATCAGCCCCAGCATTTT.

The rearrangement uses TRBV25-1 and TRBJ2-5; TRBD2 matches 7 bases. V trimming: 6 bases; J trimming: 4 bases; junction bases outside the gene matches: 11. The CDR3 spans 15 residues. The germline V gene encodes CDR1 MGHDK and CDR2 SYGVNS. As DNA, the CDR3 is TGTGCCAGCAGCAGGGTGGCGGGAGCGGTAGAGACCCAGTACTTC. Its translation: CASSRVAGAVETQYF.